The source of this TCR beta chain is a study of T-cell reconstitution after alpha-beta-depleted transplantation in children. Broader study findings: T-cell numbers and diversity, one year after transplant, stemmed largely from T cells that were newly produced. About two months after transplant, alpha-beta T cells reportedly came from several hundred expanded graft clones. Surviving recipient cells, namely T cells and thymic progenitors, were the source of high day-60 TCRbeta diversity in some patients.

Worth noting for this clonotype: Its antigen remains unidentified.

The V and J ends lost 5 bases and 4 bases respectively, with 9 bases between them. The CDR3 is 13 residues long. Construction of the TCRbeta library involved unique molecular identifiers. TCRdb redid the calling of the PCR reads with MiXCR, one entry per CDR3 protein. Of around 450,000 distinct CDR3 sequences in the sample, roughly two fifths were seen once. The sequence came from a girl aged 2-10 years with aplastic anemia, due to receive a stem cell transplant. The chain combines TRBV12-3 or TRBV12-4 with TRBJ2-1, with D unclear. The source material was PBMCs, sampled before TCRalphabeta/CD19-depleted stem cell transplant. The CDR3 nucleotides read TGTGCCAGCAGTCTAATCCTGTACAATGAGCAGTTCTTC. This encodes CASSLILYNEQFF.